A selection of T cell receptor beta chains follows, all from one sample in a study of blood T cell repertoires in COVID-19. The method was immunoSEQ multiplex PCR; TCRdb's version includes in-frame clones alone and lacks a portion of them. The sample has 35,000 to 45,000 clones, approximately 85% seen once; the top ten hold 10% to 15%. The source material was peripheral blood. The receptor source for this set is a human donor in a cohort sampled during active COVID-19. Each CDR3 is given with its conserved first and last residue. The order of the fields is J gene, V gene, CDR3 protein.

j_call: TRBJ2-5
v_call: TRBV4-3
cdr3_aa: CASSASLGQQETQYF

j_call: TRBJ1-3
v_call: TRBV7-2
cdr3_aa: CASSRSVIGAGNTIYF

j_call: TRBJ2-5
v_call: TRBV5-6
cdr3_aa: CASSSGASQETQYF

j_call: TRBJ2-7
v_call: TRBV6-5
cdr3_aa: CASSLGTSVSYEQYF

j_call: TRBJ2-6
v_call: TRBV18
cdr3_aa: CASSPNPSGGTSGANVLTF

j_call: TRBJ2-2
v_call: TRBV24-1
cdr3_aa: CATGPGQENTGELFF

j_call: TRBJ2-7
v_call: TRBV27
cdr3_aa: CASSPGLADYEQYF

j_call: TRBJ1-6
v_call: TRBV12-5
cdr3_aa: CASGPIRDYNSPLHF

j_call: TRBJ2-7
v_call: TRBV2
cdr3_aa: CATAPAGGMNEQYF

j_call: TRBJ2-1
v_call: TRBV18
cdr3_aa: CASSFRGGANNEQFF

j_call: TRBJ2-7
v_call: TRBV4-3
cdr3_aa: CASSPDRGYEQYF

j_call: TRBJ2-7
v_call: TRBV2
cdr3_aa: CASMGAGSPGTYEQYF

j_call: TRBJ2-5
v_call: TRBV5-1
cdr3_aa: CASSLGTIQETQYF

j_call: TRBJ2-1
v_call: TRBV12-3/TRBV12-4
cdr3_aa: CASSFSPLDEQFF

j_call: TRBJ1-1
v_call: TRBV6-5
cdr3_aa: CASSPRQGADTEAFF

j_call: TRBJ2-5
v_call: TRBV6-5
cdr3_aa: CASGAGRALLETQYF

j_call: TRBJ2-7
v_call: TRBV29-1
cdr3_aa: CSVRAPGGLYEQYF

j_call: TRBJ2-2
v_call: TRBV10-2
cdr3_aa: CASSHRDYDWELFF

j_call: TRBJ2-5
v_call: TRBV24-1
cdr3_aa: CATSVLAGGYQETQYF

j_call: TRBJ2-7
v_call: TRBV6-4
cdr3_aa: CASSDMLSPSSYEQYF

j_call: TRBJ2-7
v_call: TRBV9
cdr3_aa: CASSVGWGGHEQYF

j_call: TRBJ1-6
v_call: TRBV27
cdr3_aa: CASSLGGTQHRVPLHF

j_call: TRBJ1-2
v_call: TRBV7-2
cdr3_aa: CASSSDRSNYGYTF

j_call: TRBJ2-1
v_call: TRBV6-5
cdr3_aa: CASSYSAGSYNEQFF

j_call: TRBJ1-3
v_call: TRBV18
cdr3_aa: CASSPPVRGGNTIYF

j_call: TRBJ2-3
v_call: TRBV3-1/TRBV3-2
cdr3_aa: CASSQDPIAGGTDTQYF

j_call: TRBJ1-6
v_call: TRBV4-1
cdr3_aa: CASSQGSRVPNSPLHF

j_call: TRBJ2-1
v_call: TRBV5-6
cdr3_aa: CSSGENEQFF

j_call: TRBJ2-7
v_call: TRBV7-2
cdr3_aa: CASSLGSSGGTYEQYF

j_call: TRBJ2-5
v_call: TRBV7-2
cdr3_aa: CASSLTSGAETQYF

j_call: TRBJ2-1
v_call: TRBV4-3
cdr3_aa: CASSPSFPGGPRNEQFF

j_call: TRBJ2-7
v_call: TRBV13
cdr3_aa: CASSPKFDRAHEQYF

j_call: TRBJ2-7
v_call: TRBV7-2
cdr3_aa: CASSLGGRATGEQYF

j_call: TRBJ2-1
v_call: TRBV7-3
cdr3_aa: CASSLRGLMNEQFF

j_call: TRBJ2-3
v_call: TRBV12-5
cdr3_aa: CASGSGQGDTDTQYF

j_call: TRBJ2-4
v_call: TRBV2
cdr3_aa: CASTVAGGRNIQYF

j_call: TRBJ2-4
v_call: TRBV19
cdr3_aa: CASTQSNIQYF

j_call: TRBJ1-1
v_call: TRBV28
cdr3_aa: CASRLGGHTEAFF

j_call: TRBJ2-7
v_call: TRBV23-1
cdr3_aa: CASSQSWEYEQYF

j_call: TRBJ2-5
v_call: TRBV7-2
cdr3_aa: CASSPRRTGGETQYF

j_call: TRBJ2-1
v_call: TRBV19
cdr3_aa: CASSIGLRDTSYNEQFF

j_call: TRBJ2-5
v_call: TRBV5-6
cdr3_aa: CASSLANGHPETQYF

j_call: TRBJ2-4
v_call: TRBV5-1
cdr3_aa: CASSLLEEGRGIQYF

j_call: TRBJ2-1
v_call: TRBV3-1/TRBV3-2
cdr3_aa: CASSPRLAPKYNEQFF